This is a list of T cell receptor beta chains from one sample in a study of blood T cell repertoires in COVID-19. Clones were read by immunoSEQ multiplex PCR, and TCRdb kept only the in-frame ones, dropping some. In the table there are 200,000 to 250,000 clones, about 80% of which are singletons. Material for sequencing was peripheral blood. The receptors stem from a woman aged 55-69 years with acute or convalescent COVID-19. Each CDR3 is given with its conserved first and last residue. D genes are given only for firm matches. Only some rows state a clone size, as once, few, many or a class for expanded clones.

J | D | size | V | CDR3 | DNA
TRBJ1-2 | TRBD1 | . | TRBV19 | CASSTGTAGGGYTF | TGTGCCAGTAGTACTGGGACAGCGGGAGGTGGCTACACCTTC
TRBJ1-1 | . | . | TRBV5-1 | CASSKTRETEAFF | TGCGCCAGCAGCAAAACAAGGGAGACTGAAGCTTTCTTT
TRBJ2-4 | TRBD1 | . | TRBV3-1/TRBV3-2 | CASSQKRGTEQYF | TGTGCCAGCAGCCAAAAGAGAGGGACAGAACAGTACTTC
TRBJ2-2 | TRBD2 | . | TRBV5-1 | CASSFSGGKTGELFF | TGCGCCAGCAGCTTCAGCGGGGGAAAGACCGGGGAGCTGTTTTTT
TRBJ2-1 | TRBD1 | . | TRBV7-3 | CASSLIGTGINEQFF | TGTGCCAGCAGCTTAATAGGGACAGGGATAAATGAGCAGTTCTTC
TRBJ2-5 | . | once | TRBV9 | CASGGTPQETQYF | TGTGCCAGCGGGGGCACCCCCCAAGAGACCCAGTACTTC
TRBJ1-1 | . | . | TRBV5-1 | CASSQMGGGYTEAFF | TGCGCCAGCAGCCAGATGGGAGGGGGTTACACTGAAGCTTTCTTT
TRBJ1-4 | . | . | TRBV4-2 | CASSQDVREKGQAEKLFF | TGTGCCAGCAGCCAAGATGTTAGGGAGAAGGGTCAGGCTGAAAAACTGTTTTTT
TRBJ1-5 | . | . | TRBV4-2 | CASSQDSGSQPQHF | TGTGCCAGCAGCCAAGATTCGGGGAGCCAGCCCCAGCATTTT
TRBJ2-5 | . | . | TRBV30 | CAWSVKGGETQYF | TGTGCCTGGAGTGTTAAGGGAGGAGAGACCCAGTACTTC
TRBJ2-7 | . | . | TRBV12-3/TRBV12-4 | CASSFRAGYEQYF | TGTGCCAGCAGTTTCAGGGCAGGCTACGAGCAGTACTTC
TRBJ1-2 | TRBD1 | . | TRBV7-9 | CASSLAGTGGANYGYTF | TGTGCCAGCAGCTTAGCAGGGACAGGGGGCGCGAACTATGGCTACACCTTC
TRBJ1-1 | . | . | TRBV12-3/TRBV12-4 | CASSLTGPPEAFF | TGTGCCAGCAGTTTAACGGGTCCCCCTGAAGCTTTCTTT
TRBJ1-1 | TRBD1 | few | TRBV4-2 | CASSQEVGTGNTEAFF | TGTGCCAGCAGCCAAGAAGTGGGGACAGGGAACACTGAAGCTTTCTTT